This TCR beta chain was sequenced during a study of neoadjuvant anti-PD-1 for oral cavity cancer. Study-level background: Nivolumab at 3 mg/kg was mostly given biweekly, three to four doses, pre-surgery.

Measured with immunoSEQ multiplex PCR; TCRdb has only the in-frame clones, and not every one. The profile shows fewer than 90,000 clones, 85% of them singletons. The time point denotes: after neoadjuvant nivolumab, at surgical resection. CDR3 length equals 16 residues. With 3 bases removed from V and 1 base from J, the gap between germline ends came to 14 bases. The germline gives CDR1 SNHLY, CDR2 FYNNEI. Sequenced material: PBMCs, taken after nivolumab (anti-PD-1) treatment. The V and J genes are TRBV2 and TRBJ2-3; D is tentatively TRBD1 or TRBD2 (5 bases each). This TCR was sampled from a person aged 35-79 years with oral cavity squamous cell carcinoma. CDR3 in amino acids: CASSEGVGQRTDTQYF. The CDR3, as DNA: TGTGCCAGCAGTGAGGGGGTGGGGCAGCGCACAGATACGCAGTATTTT. The entire variable domain, with the rest obtained from reference TRBV2 and TRBJ2-3, is as follows: EPEVTQTPSHQVTQMGQEVILRCVPISNHLYFYWYRQILGQKVEFLVSFYNNEISEKSEIFDDQFSVERPDGSNFTLKIRSTKLEDSAMYFCASSEGVGQRTDTQYFGPGTRLTVL.